Listed below are T cell receptor beta chains from one sample, sequenced in a study of cytomegalovirus exposure and HLA in healthy donors. Sequenced by immunoSEQ multiplex PCR; TCRdb stores in-frame clones only, minus some. The sample holds approximately 290,000 clones, under 90% seen once. Sample: PBMCs. The receptors here all came from a girl aged 2-10 years in good health and CMV-seronegative. Each CDR3 is given with its conserved first and last residue. Each record gives: clone size, V gene, D gene, J gene, CDR3 protein, CDR3 DNA. D genes are given only for firm matches. Part of the rows lack a size; the others show once, few, many or a class for expanded clones.

abundance: NA
v_gene: TRBV4-2
d_gene: TRBD1
j_gene: TRBJ2-1
CDR3aa: CASSIGSGQGNHEQFF
CDR3nt: TGTGCCAGCTCAATAGGCTCGGGACAGGGAAACCATGAGCAGTTCTTC

abundance: NA
v_gene: TRBV7-3
d_gene: TRBD1
j_gene: TRBJ1-1
CDR3aa: CASSLEGTATEAFF
CDR3nt: TGTGCCAGCAGCTTAGAAGGGACAGCCACTGAAGCTTTCTTT

abundance: NA
v_gene: TRBV6-4
d_gene: NA
j_gene: TRBJ2-3
CDR3aa: CASSDSGGATDTQYF
CDR3nt: TGTGCCAGCAGTGACTCGGGGGGGGCCACAGATACGCAGTATTTT

abundance: NA
v_gene: TRBV5-4
d_gene: TRBD2
j_gene: TRBJ2-3
CDR3aa: CASSIRRGGTDTQYF
CDR3nt: TGTGCCAGCAGTATCCGACGGGGGGGCACAGATACGCAGTATTTT

abundance: NA
v_gene: TRBV2
d_gene: NA
j_gene: TRBJ1-2
CDR3aa: CASDPGAFYGYTF
CDR3nt: TGTGCCAGCGACCCAGGGGCCTTCTATGGCTACACCTTC

abundance: few
v_gene: TRBV19
d_gene: TRBD2
j_gene: TRBJ2-7
CDR3aa: CASSLGTRSYEQYF
CDR3nt: TGTGCCAGCTCCTTAGGGACTAGATCCTACGAGCAGTACTTC

abundance: NA
v_gene: TRBV29-1
d_gene: TRBD1
j_gene: TRBJ1-4
CDR3aa: CSVAGQGVGGSEKLFF
CDR3nt: TGCAGCGTGGCGGGACAGGGGGTAGGGGGAAGCGAAAAACTGTTTTTT

abundance: NA
v_gene: TRBV7-9
d_gene: NA
j_gene: TRBJ1-6
CDR3aa: CASSSDGSNSPLHF
CDR3nt: TGTGCCAGCAGCTCAGACGGGTCGAATTCACCCCTCCACTTT

abundance: NA
v_gene: TRBV18
d_gene: NA
j_gene: TRBJ1-5
CDR3aa: CASSPPGAGLTNQPQHF
CDR3nt: TGTGCCAGCTCACCACCGGGGGCAGGGTTAACAAATCAGCCCCAGCATTTT

abundance: once
v_gene: TRBV6-5
d_gene: NA
j_gene: TRBJ1-6
CDR3aa: CASSYSQGYNSPLHF
CDR3nt: TGTGCCAGCAGTTACTCCCAGGGTTATAATTCACCCCTCCACTTT

abundance: NA
v_gene: TRBV19
d_gene: NA
j_gene: TRBJ2-5
CDR3aa: CASSTPGQRQETQYF
CDR3nt: TGTGCCAGTAGTACCCCCGGACAGAGACAAGAGACCCAGTACTTC

abundance: NA
v_gene: TRBV23-1
d_gene: TRBD2
j_gene: TRBJ2-7
CDR3aa: CASRRSPGTSGPSYEQYF
CDR3nt: TGCGCCAGCAGACGCTCTCCCGGGACTAGCGGGCCCTCCTACGAGCAGTACTTC

abundance: NA
v_gene: TRBV7-9
d_gene: NA
j_gene: TRBJ2-7
CDR3aa: CASSSGRRSYEQYF
CDR3nt: TGTGCCAGCAGCTCCGGACGGAGGAGCTACGAGCAGTACTTC

abundance: NA
v_gene: TRBV7-3
d_gene: NA
j_gene: TRBJ2-3
CDR3aa: CASSLRTGLTDTQYF
CDR3nt: TGTGCCAGCAGCTTACGGACGGGACTCACAGATACGCAGTATTTT

abundance: few
v_gene: TRBV5-6
d_gene: TRBD1
j_gene: TRBJ1-4
CDR3aa: CASSYLTGEREKLFF
CDR3nt: TGTGCCAGCAGCTACCTGACAGGGGAAAGGGAAAAACTGTTTTTT

abundance: NA
v_gene: TRBV29-1
d_gene: TRBD1
j_gene: TRBJ1-3
CDR3aa: CSVRTDRGPGNTIYF
CDR3nt: TGCAGCGTACGGACAGACAGGGGGCCAGGGAACACCATATATTTT

abundance: NA
v_gene: TRBV7-9
d_gene: NA
j_gene: TRBJ1-5
CDR3aa: CASSPNTGNQPQHF
CDR3nt: TGTGCCAGCAGCCCGAACACGGGAAATCAGCCCCAGCATTTT

abundance: NA
v_gene: TRBV10-3
d_gene: TRBD2
j_gene: TRBJ2-3
CDR3aa: CAIGRLAGGGDTQYF
CDR3nt: TGTGCCATTGGGAGACTAGCGGGAGGTGGGGATACGCAGTATTTT

abundance: NA
v_gene: TRBV5-6
d_gene: TRBD2
j_gene: TRBJ2-7
CDR3aa: CASSMGLAGRYEQYF
CDR3nt: TGTGCCAGCAGCATGGGACTAGCGGGACGTTACGAGCAGTACTTC

abundance: NA
v_gene: TRBV6-5
d_gene: NA
j_gene: TRBJ1-1
CDR3aa: CASGQRGGAFF
CDR3nt: TGTGCCAGCGGGCAGCGAGGGGGAGCTTTCTTT

abundance: NA
v_gene: TRBV5-1
d_gene: NA
j_gene: TRBJ1-1
CDR3aa: CASSLGGGLIGRNTEAFF
CDR3nt: TGCGCCAGCAGCTTGGGGGGGGGTCTTATTGGGAGGAACACTGAAGCTTTCTTT

abundance: NA
v_gene: TRBV7-6
d_gene: NA
j_gene: TRBJ1-2
CDR3aa: CASSLAGQNPNYGYTF
CDR3nt: TGTGCCAGCAGCTTAGCGGGGCAGAACCCAAACTATGGCTACACCTTC

abundance: NA
v_gene: TRBV7-9
d_gene: NA
j_gene: TRBJ2-7
CDR3aa: CASSRTRDFKYEQYF
CDR3nt: TGTGCCAGCAGCCGAACTCGGGACTTTAAATACGAGCAGTACTTC

abundance: NA
v_gene: TRBV27
d_gene: TRBD1
j_gene: TRBJ1-5
CDR3aa: CASSQGAAYQPQHF
CDR3nt: TGTGCCAGCAGTCAGGGGGCAGCTTATCAGCCCCAGCATTTT

abundance: NA
v_gene: TRBV2
d_gene: NA
j_gene: TRBJ2-7
CDR3aa: CASSAWALFYEQYF
CDR3nt: TGTGCCAGCAGTGCTTGGGCTCTATTCTACGAGCAGTACTTC

abundance: NA
v_gene: TRBV2
d_gene: NA
j_gene: TRBJ2-7
CDR3aa: CASEGVAYEQYF
CDR3nt: TGTGCCAGCGAGGGGGTCGCATACGAGCAGTACTTC

abundance: NA
v_gene: TRBV11-1
d_gene: NA
j_gene: TRBJ1-1
CDR3aa: CASSHALGARGEAFF
CDR3nt: TGTGCCAGCAGCCATGCATTAGGCGCTAGGGGTGAAGCTTTCTTT

abundance: few
v_gene: TRBV10-3
d_gene: TRBD2
j_gene: TRBJ2-2
CDR3aa: CAITPTSGGNTGELFF
CDR3nt: TGTGCCATCACCCCGACTAGCGGAGGGAACACCGGGGAGCTGTTTTTT

abundance: NA
v_gene: TRBV2
d_gene: NA
j_gene: TRBJ2-7
CDR3aa: CASSEGGDGDEQYF
CDR3nt: TGTGCCAGCAGTGAAGGCGGGGATGGCGACGAGCAGTACTTC

abundance: NA
v_gene: TRBV28
d_gene: TRBD2
j_gene: TRBJ2-7
CDR3aa: CASRPGLAYEQYF
CDR3nt: TGTGCCAGCCGACCGGGACTAGCTTACGAGCAGTACTTC

abundance: NA
v_gene: TRBV7-9
d_gene: NA
j_gene: TRBJ1-1
CDR3aa: CSSSLAQYNEAFF
CDR3nt: TGTTCCAGCAGCTTAGCTCAGTATAATGAAGCTTTCTTT